Shown below are 13 T cell receptor beta chains from a single sample sequenced in a study of Graves' ophthalmopathy and Graves' hyperthyroidism. RNA transcripts served as template for amplifying TCR beta CDR3 sequences. An opening RT-PCR round employed HTBI primers and preceded a second-round multiplex PCR. TCRdb independently ran MiXCR on the multiplex PCR reads; one entry per CDR3 protein. Found here are roughly 410,000 distinct CDR3 sequences, approximately 15% of them singletons; the top ten hold around 6.6%. The sample comprised peripheral blood. These TCRs come from a young woman with stable Graves' hyperthyroidism.

This clonotype showed up just a few times. CDR3 coding DNA: TGTGCCAGCAGCCCCGGTGTGACAGGGCGGGAGACCCAGTACTTC. Protein sequence: CASSPGVTGRETQYF. This chain connects TRBV7-3 to TRBJ2-5, with 7 bases lining up with TRBD1. This CDR3 spans 15 amino acids. Germline assignment: CDR1 SGHTA and CDR2 FQGTGA. The V and J ends lost 5 bases and 5 bases, in that order; junction bases with no gene match: 11.

This clonotype was observed at least ten times. The rearrangement uses TRBV12-3 or TRBV12-4 and TRBJ1-6; possibly TRBD1 for D (6 bases). V lost 5 bases to trimming and J lost 8 bases, with 16 bases between them. This CDR3 has 15 amino acids. Here the CDR3 reads CASSQGPPGDSPLHF. CDR3 nucleotides: TGTGCCAGCAGTCAGGGGCCCCCCGGAGATTCACCCCTCCACTTT.

Many counts were recorded for this clonotype. CDR3 in DNA: TGTGCCAGCAGTTTCAGGGGACTAGCTCGAGAGACCCAGTACTTC. Residues: CASSFRGLARETQYF. The chain combines TRBV12-3 or TRBV12-4 with TRBJ2-5; 9 bases map to TRBD2. V was clipped by 3 bases and J by 4 bases; unmatched bases: 6. The CDR3 extends over 15 amino acids.

Ten or more counts support this clonotype. The V and J genes are TRBV6-2 or TRBV6-3 and TRBJ1-5; 7 bases align to TRBD1. This CDR3 is 13 amino acids long. V shed 7 bases, J shed 4 bases, and the junction held 4 bases outside the gene matches. Looked up from germline, CDR1 is MNHEY and CDR2 is SVGEGT. The CDR3 bases are TGTGCCAGCACCGGACAGGAGAATCAGCCCCAGCATTTT. It yields the protein CASTGQENQPQHF.

This clonotype was found many times. J is TRBJ2-7 and V is TRBV18; 7 bases match TRBD2. CDR1 is KGHSH and CDR2 is LQKENI in the germline V gene. V was pared by 1 base and J by 2 bases, with 2 bases of the junction left unmatched. The CDR3 contains 14 residues. CDR3 nucleotides: TGTGCCAGCTCACCACGGGCGGGAGCCTACGAGCAGTACTTC. Translation: CASSPRAGAYEQYF.

The chain couples TRBV2 to TRBJ1-1; D perhaps matches TRBD1 (5 bases). With 1 base removed from V and 7 bases from J, the gap between germline ends came to 10 bases. The CDR3 is 13 residues long. CDR1 SNHLY and CDR2 FYNNEI come from the germline V gene. DNA for the CDR3: TGTGCCAGCAGTGAAGAGGTGGGGGGTGAAGCTTTCTTT. This sequence encodes CASSEEVGGEAFF. The entire variable domain, with the rest obtained from reference TRBV2 and TRBJ1-1, is as follows: EPEVTQTPSHQVTQMGQEVILRCVPISNHLYFYWYRQILGQKVEFLVSFYNNEISEKSEIFDDQFSVERPDGSNFTLKIRSTKLEDSAMYFCASSEEVGGEAFFGQGTRLTVV.

This clonotype has only one observation. It may be a read error: a sequence one base away is much more abundant. CDR3 coding DNA: TGTGCCAGCAGTCACCGGACAGGGGGCAATCAGCCCCAGCATTTT. This translates into CASSHRTGGNQPQHF. The gene calls are TRBV6-2 or TRBV6-3 and TRBJ1-5; 9 bases agree with TRBD1. The CDR3 loop spans 15 amino acids. Germline CDR1 reads MNHEY; CDR2 reads SVGEGT. Germline trimming cut 5 bases from V and 2 bases from J; bases unmatched to any gene: 4.

This clonotype was seen ten or more times. The chain has TRBV12-3 or TRBV12-4 and TRBJ2-2; tentatively, D is TRBD2 (5 bases). V gave up 3 bases and J gave up 4 bases, with 15 bases separating them. The CDR3 sequence is 16 residues long. CDR3: CASSFGGSVSTGELFF. For the CDR3, the DNA is TGTGCCAGCAGTTTTGGTGGTAGCGTGAGCACCGGGGAGCTGTTTTTT.

There are many counts of this clonotype. The chain couples TRBV12-3 or TRBV12-4 to TRBJ2-7, with D possibly being TRBD1 (6 bases). The ends were cut back, 2 bases at V and 2 bases at J, with 10 bases in the middle. This CDR3 has 14 amino acids. Here the CDR3 reads CASSLHRVAYEQYF. The DNA of the CDR3 is TGTGCCAGCAGTTTACACAGGGTGGCCTACGAGCAGTACTTC.

This clonotype was recorded at least ten times. A much more abundant neighbour one base away suggests this may be a read error. The chain recombines TRBV2 with TRBJ2-4; 7 nucleotides line up with TRBD1. The CDR3 is 15 residues long. CDR1 and CDR2 (germline): SNHLY, FYNNEI. CDR3: CASSQTTGTKNIKYF. The DNA of the CDR3 is TGTGCCAGCAGCCAAACGACAGGGACCAAAAACATTAAGTACTTC. The full variable domain, its missing parts supplied by reference TRBV2 and TRBJ2-4, is EPEVTQTPSHQVTQMGQEVILRCVPISNHLYFYWYRQILGQKVEFLVSFYNNEISEKSEIFDDQFSVERPDGSNFTLKIRSTKLEDSAMYFCASSQTTGTKNIKYFGAGTRLSVL.

Ten or more counts support this clonotype. The V gene is TRBV6-2 or TRBV6-3, the J gene TRBJ2-7; 8 nucleotides align to TRBD1. From germline, CDR1 is MNHEY and CDR2 SVGEGT. The CDR3 totals 11 residues. V was clipped by 7 bases and J by 6 bases; unmatched bases: 2. The CDR3 DNA reads as TGTGCCAGCAACACAGGGGGCGAGCAGTACTTC. Its translation: CASNTGGEQYF.

The gene calls are TRBV19 and TRBJ2-7; 9 bases map to TRBD1. This CDR3 is built from 14 residues. The germline V gene has CDR1 LNHDA and CDR2 SQIVND (reference sequence). V lost 4 bases to trimming and J lost 5 bases; unmatched junction nucleotides: 6. The CDR3 sequence is CASSTRGQGDEQYF. DNA for the CDR3: TGTGCCAGTAGTACCAGGGGACAGGGCGACGAGCAGTACTTC.

This clonotype was seen ten or more times. The chain links TRBV20-1 to TRBJ1-2; tentatively, D is TRBD1 (5 bases). Looked up from germline, CDR1 is DFQATT and CDR2 is SNEGSKA (reference sequence). The CDR3 length is 13 residues. Deletions cut 6 bases from V and 5 bases from J, with 16 bases between. CDR3 nucleotide sequence: TGCAGTGCCCCAGGGTCCGGGGGGTATGGCTACACCTTC. The encoded protein is CSAPGSGGYGYTF.